The sample holds one count of the clone carrying this T cell receptor beta chain. Its antigen is not known. The junction departs from germline at one end; a sequencing error may be responsible. The PCR used 60 Vbeta and 13 Jbeta primers. Data came from immunoSEQ multiplex PCR; TCRdb stores just in-frame clones and leaves some out. The sample has 84,000 or so clones, around 84% seen once; the top ten hold 2.4%. This entry belongs to a study of cytomegalovirus exposure and HLA in healthy donors. Study observations and caveats: 164 TCR beta chains were listed as cytomegalovirus-associated. Likely technical artifact: a cluster of highly shared sequence variants.

The CDR3 runs to 14 residues. Germline V lookup: CDR1 MNHNS, CDR2 SASEGT. V gene TRBV6-1 combines with J gene TRBJ1-4, with unresolved D. This clonotype was sampled from a woman in her fifties or sixties in good health and CMV-seronegative. Sequencing was performed on PBMCs. The CDR3 region is CASRSAGFGEKLFF. The DNA of the CDR3 is TGTGCAAGCAGATCCGCCGGGTTTGGGGAAAAACTGTTTTTT.